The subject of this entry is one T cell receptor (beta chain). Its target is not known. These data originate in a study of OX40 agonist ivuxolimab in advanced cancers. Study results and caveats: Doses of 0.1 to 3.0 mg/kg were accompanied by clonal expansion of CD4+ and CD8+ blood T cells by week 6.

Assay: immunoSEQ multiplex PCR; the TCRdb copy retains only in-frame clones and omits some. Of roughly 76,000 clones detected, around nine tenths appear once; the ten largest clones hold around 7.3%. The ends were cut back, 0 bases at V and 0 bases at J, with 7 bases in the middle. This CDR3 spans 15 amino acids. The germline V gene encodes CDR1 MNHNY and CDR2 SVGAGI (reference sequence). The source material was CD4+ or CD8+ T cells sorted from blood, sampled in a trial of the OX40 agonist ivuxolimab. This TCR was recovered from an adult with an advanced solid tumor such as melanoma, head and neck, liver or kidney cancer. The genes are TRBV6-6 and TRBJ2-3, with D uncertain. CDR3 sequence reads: CASSYSPLSTDTQYF. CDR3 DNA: TGTGCCAGCAGTTACTCACCCTTAAGCACAGATACGCAGTATTTT.